This TCR beta chain was documented in a study of tumor and adjacent non-tumor tissue in lung cancer. Turning to the study itself: Patients were aged about 31 to 76, 10 men and 4 to 6 women, stage I to III.

Three rounds of nested PCR, following a modified ARM-PCR protocol, produced the TCRbeta library. Each CDR3 protein gets one entry after TCRdb re-called the multiplex PCR reads with MiXCR. The data show about 110,000 distinct CDR3 sequences, roughly 80% seen once. RNA was extracted from bulk tissue without any cell sorting. Note on this clonotype: What it recognizes is unknown. Mismatch with germline at one junction end may stem from a read error.

Study results and limitations: Significantly higher TCR diversity was found in tumor than normal lung. In normal lung, the top 100 clones were significantly more dominant than in tumor.

Looked up from germline, CDR1 is MGHRA and CDR2 is YSYEKL. CDR3 size: 15 residues. The chain recombines TRBV4-1 with TRBJ2-3; TRBD2 agrees at 7 bases. The receptor comes from a woman aged 55-69 years with non-small cell lung cancer. The sample taken for sequencing was lung tumor tissue. As DNA, the CDR3 is TGCGCCAGCAACCAAGCGGGGAAGTGGTCCGATACGCAGTATTTT. It yields the protein CASNQAGKWSDTQYF.